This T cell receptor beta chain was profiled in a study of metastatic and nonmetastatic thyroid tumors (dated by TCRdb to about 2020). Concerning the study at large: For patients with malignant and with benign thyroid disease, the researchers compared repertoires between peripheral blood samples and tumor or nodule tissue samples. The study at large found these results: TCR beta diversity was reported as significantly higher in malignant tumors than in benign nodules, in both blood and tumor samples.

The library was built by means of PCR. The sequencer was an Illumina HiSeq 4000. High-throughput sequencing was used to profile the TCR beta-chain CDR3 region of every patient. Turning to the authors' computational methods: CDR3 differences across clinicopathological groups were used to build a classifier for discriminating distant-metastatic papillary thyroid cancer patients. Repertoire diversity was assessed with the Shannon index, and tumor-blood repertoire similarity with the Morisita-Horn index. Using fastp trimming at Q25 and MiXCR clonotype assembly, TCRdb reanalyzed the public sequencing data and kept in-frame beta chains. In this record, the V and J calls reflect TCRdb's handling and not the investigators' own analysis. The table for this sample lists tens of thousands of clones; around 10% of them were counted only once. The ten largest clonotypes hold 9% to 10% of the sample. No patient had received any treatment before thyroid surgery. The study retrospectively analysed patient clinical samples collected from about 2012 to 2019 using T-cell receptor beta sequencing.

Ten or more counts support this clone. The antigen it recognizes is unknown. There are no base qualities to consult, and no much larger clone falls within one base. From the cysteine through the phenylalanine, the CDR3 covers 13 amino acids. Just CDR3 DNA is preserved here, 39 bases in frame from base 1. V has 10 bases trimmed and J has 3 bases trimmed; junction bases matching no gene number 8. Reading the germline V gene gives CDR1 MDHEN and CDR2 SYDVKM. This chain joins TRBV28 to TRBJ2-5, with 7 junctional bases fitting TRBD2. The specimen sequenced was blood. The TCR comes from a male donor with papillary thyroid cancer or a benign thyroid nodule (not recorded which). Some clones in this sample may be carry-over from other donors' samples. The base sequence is TGTGCCACCCGAATTGCGGGAGAAGAGACCCAGTACTTC. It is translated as CATRIAGEETQYF.